The present TCR beta chain was sequenced within a study of blood T cell repertoires in COVID-19. Study-level background: Sites in the United States, Italy and Spain provided acute and convalescent COVID-19 samples. Nucleic acid was either cDNA or gDNA, and it came from T cells, B-cell-depleted T cells, or PBMCs.

There are 13 residues in the CDR3. Deletions cut 6 bases from V and 6 bases from J, with 12 bases between. Germline loops: CDR1 MDHEN, CDR2 SYDVKM. Under the authors' procedure: The authors estimated nucleated cell counts from reference gene primer amplification. TCRdb keeps only in-frame clones here, not all; method: immunoSEQ multiplex PCR. For V, J and clone size, that table is used; D and trimming come from the DNA. Among tens of thousands of clones listed, around nine tenths were seen once. The gene calls are TRBV28 and TRBJ2-4; TRBD2 is a possible D gene (5 bases). Sequencing used peripheral blood. The source is a man between 65 and 85 years old with active or convalescent COVID-19. CDR3 DNA sequence: TGTGCCAGCAGACACGGGGTACGAAACATTCAGTACTTC. This codes for CASRHGVRNIQYF. Complete variable domain (other parts from reference TRBV28 and TRBJ2-4): DVKVTQSSRYLVKRTGEKVFLECVQDMDHENMFWYRQDPGLGLRLIYFSYDVKMKEKGDIPEGYSVSREKKERFSLILESASTNQTSMYLCASRHGVRNIQYFGAGTRLSVL.